This TCR beta chain was sequenced during a study of blood T cell repertoires in COVID-19. Overall study: The cDNA or gDNA used as material had been derived from T cells, B-cell-depleted T cells, or PBMCs.

Germline V CDR1 and CDR2: MNHEY, SVGAGI. The V gene lost 6 bases and the J gene lost 6 bases, with 14 bases spanning the gap. This CDR3 spans 14 amino acids. Assay used: immunoSEQ multiplex PCR; TCRdb lists only in-frame clones, some missing. The table lists approximately 94,000 clones, around nine tenths of them singletons. The origin of this receptor is a woman aged 65 to 85 with acute or convalescent COVID-19. The chain employs TRBV6-5 and TRBJ2-2; D perhaps matches TRBD1 (6 bases). The sequenced material came from peripheral blood. As DNA, the CDR3 is TGTGCCAGCAGGCCAGGTTCAGGGGCCGGGGAGCTGTTTTTT. This sequence encodes CASRPGSGAGELFF.